What follows is one T cell receptor beta chain and its context. The antigen remains unidentified. V gave up 5 bases and J gave up 5 bases, with 12 bases separating them. CDR3 length: 13 amino acids. Germline V gives CDR1 SEHNR, CDR2 FQNEAQ (reference sequence). This entry is derived from a study of beta chain features in type 1 diabetes. Regarding the study as a whole: Naive, central memory and Treg TCRB repertoires appeared more alike in patients than in healthy donors. Type 1 diabetes patients showed a moderate but significant shortening of TCRB CDR3s in all four CD4+ subsets. Reads derived from cDNA could over-represent cells showing high TCR expression.

Every sorted population was more than 95% pure. Every isolated RNA sample was fully reverse transcribed, so sequencing captured expressed TCRB transcripts. The data were produced by immunoSEQ multiplex PCR, yet TCRdb's version contains in-frame clones alone and is incomplete. The sample yields under 300,000 clones, approximately 16% seen once. Sequences were obtained from naive CD4+ T cells from blood. This chain connects TRBV7-9 to TRBJ1-2, with D unclear. The source of this sequence is a man under 40 with type 1 diabetes. CDR3 sequence: CASSAGNQYGYTF. DNA for the CDR3: TGTGCCAGCAGCGCCGGGAACCAATATGGCTACACCTTC. Full variable domain (outside the CDR3, taken from reference TRBV7-9 and TRBJ1-2): DTGVSQNPRHKITKRGQNVTFRCDPISEHNRLYWYRQTLGQGPEFLTYFQNEAQLEKSRLLSDRFSAERPKGSFSTLEIQRTEQGDSAMYLCASSAGNQYGYTFGSGTRLTVV.